These 16 T cell receptor beta chains share one sample of origin, sequenced in a study of cytomegalovirus exposure and HLA in healthy donors. Repertoires were generated with immunoSEQ multiplex PCR, while TCRdb's copy carries only in-frame clones and drops some. This sample yields about 74,000 clones, of which approximately 95% are seen a single time; roughly 1.6% belongs to the top ten. Input material: PBMCs. These receptor sequences come from a man aged 18 to 30 in good health and CMV-seropositive.

The genes are TRBV19 and TRBJ1-1; D possibly corresponds to TRBD1 (6 bases). Germline CDR1 is LNHDA and CDR2 is SQIVND (reference sequence). Trimming shortened V by 4 bases and J by 3 bases, and 15 bases separated the two germline ends. The CDR3 length is 15 residues. CDR3 region: CASSTLGALDTEAFF. CDR3 nucleotide sequence: TGTGCCAGTAGTACATTGGGGGCGTTGGACACTGAAGCTTTCTTT.

This clone was counted a single time. The chain links TRBV20-1 to TRBJ1-1; no clear D gene. CDR3 length equals 11 residues. Germline V lookup: CDR1 DFQATT, CDR2 SNEGSKA (reference sequence). The V end was cut by 3 bases, the J end by 9 bases, with 11 bases between. The CDR3 loop is CSASYGSKAFF. The DNA of the CDR3 is TGCAGTGCTAGTTACGGGAGTAAAGCTTTCTTT.

The chain employs TRBV12-5 and TRBJ1-1, with 10 positions matching TRBD1. V was clipped by 8 bases and J by 4 bases; unmatched bases: 10. Germline V gives CDR1 LGHNT, CDR2 FRNRAP. The CDR3 is 15 residues long. This CDR3 is CASWTDRGVITEAFF. The CDR3 coding sequence is TGTGCTAGTTGGACGGACAGGGGGGTTATCACTGAAGCTTTCTTT.

J is TRBJ2-7 and V is TRBV18, with 13 nucleotides matching TRBD2. CDR3 length: 16 amino acids. CDR1 and CDR2 (germline): KGHSH, LQKENI. Losses at the gene ends were 2 bases for V and 3 bases for J; bases not matched to a gene: 4. The CDR3 sequence is CASSPNRLAGGYEQYF. The CDR3 DNA is TGTGCCAGCTCACCAAACCGACTAGCGGGGGGCTACGAGCAGTACTTC.

This sequence joins TRBV7-9 and TRBJ2-7; 9 nucleotides agree with TRBD2. V lost 2 bases to trimming and J lost 5 bases; unmatched junction nucleotides: 4. Per the germline V gene, CDR1 is SEHNR and CDR2 is FQNEAQ (reference sequence). The CDR3 contains 14 residues. CDR3 sequence reads: CASSLIAGVHEQYF. The CDR3 coding sequence is TGTGCCAGCAGCTTAATAGCGGGAGTTCACGAGCAGTACTTC.

This clone was counted only a few times. The chain recombines TRBV30 with TRBJ2-3; TRBD1 aligns across 8 bases. With 4 bases clipped from V and 3 bases from J, the junction kept 9 bases outside the gene matches. Germline V lookup: CDR1 GTSNPN, CDR2 SVGIG (reference sequence). This CDR3 comprises 15 residues. CDR3 nucleotide sequence: TGTGCCTGGAAGTGGACAGGGCAACGAACAGATACGCAGTATTTT. It yields the protein CAWKWTGQRTDTQYF. Together with reference TRBV30 and TRBJ2-3, the CDR3 gives the full variable domain: SQTIHQWPATLVQPVGSPLSLECTVEGTSNPNLYWYRQAAGRGLQLLFYSVGIGQISSEVPQNLSASRPQDRQFILSSKKLLLSDSGFYLCAWKWTGQRTDTQYFGPGTRLTVL.

The genes are TRBV6-6 and TRBJ2-3; 8 bases align to TRBD1. In germline, CDR1 is MNHNY, CDR2 SVGAGI (reference sequence). Trimming at V came to 5 bases and at J to 0 bases, leaving 4 bases not matched to a gene. The CDR3 has 15 residues. In nucleotides, the CDR3 is TGTGCCAGCAGTGACAGGGGTAAAAGCACAGATACGCAGTATTTT. Translating it yields CASSDRGKSTDTQYF.

This clone was observed once. The chain joins TRBV30 to TRBJ2-5; D unresolved. CDR3 length: 11 residues. V shed 3 bases and J shed 1 base, with 3 bases lying between them. Germline V gives CDR1 GTSNPN, CDR2 SVGIG (reference sequence). The CDR3 loop reads CAWSVQETQYF. CDR3 nucleotide sequence: TGTGCCTGGAGCGTCCAAGAGACCCAGTACTTC. Together with reference TRBV30 and TRBJ2-5, the CDR3 gives the full variable domain: SQTIHQWPATLVQPVGSPLSLECTVEGTSNPNLYWYRQAAGRGLQLLFYSVGIGQISSEVPQNLSASRPQDRQFILSSKKLLLSDSGFYLCAWSVQETQYFGPGTRLLVL.

This sequence joins TRBV19 and TRBJ1-2, with 12 bases aligning to TRBD1. This CDR3 spans 17 amino acids. Looked up from germline, CDR1 is LNHDA and CDR2 is SQIVND (reference sequence). Trimming took 6 bases from V and 2 from J; bases not matched to a gene: 10. CDR3 DNA sequence: TGTGCCAGTAGACCCCGGGACAGGGGGCGCGAGAACTATGGCTACACCTTC. This gives the protein CASRPRDRGRENYGYTF.

The genes are TRBV27 and TRBJ2-7; TRBD1 might be the D (5 bases). From germline, CDR1 is MNHEY and CDR2 SMNVEV (reference sequence). This CDR3 is 16 amino acids long. Trimming pared 6 bases from V and 6 bases from J, leaving 24 bases between. The CDR3 sequence: CASREGSRVGVGEQYF. The CDR3 DNA follows: TGTGCCAGCAGGGAAGGGTCCCGGGTAGGGGTCGGCGAGCAGTACTTC.

This clone is a singleton in its sample. CDR3 in amino acids: CAWWGPAVYGYTF. For the CDR3, the DNA is TGTGCCTGGTGGGGGCCCGCGGTGTATGGCTACACCTTC. The chain recombines TRBV30 with TRBJ1-2, with D possibly being TRBD1 (6 bases). The CDR3 has 13 amino acids. Trimming cost V 5 bases and J 5 bases, with 15 bases left between them. CDR1 and CDR2 (germline): GTSNPN, SVGIG (reference sequence). Full variable domain (missing parts from reference TRBV30 and TRBJ1-2): SQTIHQWPATLVQPVGSPLSLECTVEGTSNPNLYWYRQAAGRGLQLLFYSVGIGQISSEVPQNLSASRPQDRQFILSSKKLLLSDSGFYLCAWWGPAVYGYTFGSGTRLTVV.

This chain links TRBV6-6 with TRBJ2-2; 9 nucleotides agree with TRBD1. The CDR3 has 14 residues. Unmatched junction bases numbered 5, after V lost 6 bases and J lost 6 bases. Germline V gene lookup returns CDR1 MNHNY and CDR2 SVGAGI (reference sequence). The CDR3 is CASSDRGDAGELFF. In DNA, the CDR3 is TGTGCCAGCAGCGACAGGGGGGACGCCGGGGAGCTGTTTTTT.

The chain is built from TRBV6-4 and TRBJ2-2; the D gene is possibly TRBD2 (5 bases). The V end was cut by 4 bases, the J end by 6 bases, with 9 bases between. CDR3 length: 13 amino acids. CDR1 is MRHNA, CDR2 SNTAGT, per germline. The chain's CDR3 is CASSGGYAGELFF. Written as DNA, the CDR3 is TGTGCCAGCAGTGGAGGGTACGCCGGGGAGCTGTTTTTT.

The chain joins TRBV4-1 to TRBJ2-2; D gene uncertain. Germline V lookup: CDR1 MGHRA, CDR2 YSYEKL. Trimming cost V 1 base and J 7 bases, with 10 bases left between them. The CDR3 sequence is 14 residues long. The CDR3 spells CASSQVKKIGELFF. The CDR3 nucleotides are TGCGCCAGCAGCCAAGTCAAAAAAATCGGGGAGCTGTTTTTT.

The chain employs TRBV5-4 and TRBJ1-2; D gene ambiguous. V was shortened by 5 bases and J by 3 bases, with 17 bases between the two germline ends. The CDR3 extends over 15 amino acids. CDR1 SGHNT and CDR2 YYREEE come from the germline V gene (reference sequence). CDR3 protein: CASSPVIGQDYGYTF. DNA for the CDR3: TGTGCCAGCAGTCCCGTCATAGGCCAGGACTATGGCTACACCTTC. Based on the CDR3 plus reference TRBV5-4 and TRBJ1-2, the full variable domain is ETGVTQSPTHLIKTRGQQVTLRCSSQSGHNTVSWYQQALGQGPQFIFQYYREEENGRGNFPPRFSGLQFPNYSSELNVNALELDDSALYLCASSPVIGQDYGYTFGSGTRLTVV.

The gene calls are TRBV7-9 and TRBJ1-2; D remains unclear. CDR1 is SEHNR, CDR2 FQNEAQ, per germline (reference sequence). The CDR3 length is 15 residues. Trimming pared 5 bases from V and 1 base from J, leaving 14 bases between. The CDR3 DNA reads TGTGCCAGCAGCGATACAGATATTAATAACTATGGCTACACCTTC. Its protein product is CASSDTDINNYGYTF.